These 14 T cell receptor beta chains were sequenced from one sample in a study of beta chain features in type 1 diabetes. General study results and limits: Across all four CD4+ subsets, people with type 1 diabetes showed modestly shorter TCRB CDR3s.

The sequenced template was cDNA made from the entire isolated RNA. Libraries were prepared by immunoSEQ multiplex PCR; TCRdb keeps only in-frame clonotypes and omits some of them. This table holds around 280,000 clones, over 12% found once. No antigen has been identified for these receptors. Source material: naive CD4+ T cells from blood. These receptors all stem from a man in his late teens or twenties with type 1 diabetes.

CDR3 in amino acids: CASSSGGQEQYF. DNA of the CDR3: TGTGCCAGCAGTTCAGGGGGACAGGAGCAGTACTTC. This rearrangement joins TRBV6-5 to TRBJ2-7, with 7 bases aligning to TRBD1. Germline loops: CDR1 MNHEY, CDR2 SVGAGI. J gave up 7 bases and V 4 bases, and 4 bases lay outside the gene matches. The length of the CDR3 is 12 residues.

This chain joins TRBV18 and TRBJ2-1; no clear D gene. The CDR3 loop spans 17 amino acids. From germline, CDR1 is KGHSH and CDR2 LQKENI. V was clipped by 3 bases and J by 10 bases, with 25 bases between them. CDR3 DNA sequence: TGTGCCAGCTCACCCCCCATCATATACACCAGACTCGTCGAGCAGTTCTTC. It is translated as CASSPPIIYTRLVEQFF.

This clone turned up a few times. V and J are TRBV6-5 and TRBJ2-5; 7 nucleotides agree with TRBD1. V dropped 6 bases and J dropped 5; count of bases not matched to a gene: 6. The CDR3 extends over 13 amino acids. Germline CDR1 MNHEY, CDR2 SVGAGI. The CDR3: CASSRGQSETQYF. The CDR3 nucleotides read TGTGCCAGCAGCCGGGGACAGTCCGAGACCCAGTACTTC.

This clone has more than one count but fewer than ten. This chain joins TRBV7-2 and TRBJ2-7, with 10 bases identical to TRBD1. V dropped 6 bases and J dropped 3; count of bases not matched to a gene: 8. This CDR3 contains 15 residues. Germline values: CDR1 SGHTA, CDR2 FQGNSA. CDR3 residues: CASSLTGTGDYEQYF. The CDR3 DNA reads TGTGCCAGCAGTTTGACCGGGACAGGGGACTACGAGCAGTACTTC.

This chain uses TRBV5-5 with TRBJ2-6; D gene uncertain. The CDR3 has 16 amino acids. The V gene lost 4 bases and the J gene lost 2 bases, with 13 bases spanning the gap. Germline V lookup: CDR1 SGHKS, CDR2 YYEKEE (reference sequence). CDR3 region: CASSPVPSAGANVLTF. In DNA form, the CDR3 reads TGTGCCAGCAGCCCGGTGCCGAGTGCTGGGGCCAACGTCCTGACTTTC.

Only a few counts were recorded for this clone. This chain uses TRBV28 with TRBJ2-5; TRBD1 agrees at 8 bases. J gave up 9 bases and V 6 bases, and 9 bases lay outside the gene matches. Germline loops: CDR1 MDHEN, CDR2 SYDVKM. This CDR3 spans 13 amino acids. CDR3 sequence: CASRSGATGAQYF. The DNA for the CDR3 is TGTGCCAGCAGATCAGGGGCGACAGGGGCCCAGTACTTC.

This clone was recorded a few times. This chain connects TRBV25-1 to TRBJ2-7; a possible D gene is TRBD1 (6 bases). This CDR3 is built from 14 residues. Germline V gene lookup returns CDR1 MGHDK and CDR2 SYGVNS. The V gene lost 4 bases and the J gene lost 3 bases, with 13 bases spanning the gap. The CDR3 here is CASSGPGQNYEQYF. The CDR3 DNA reads as TGTGCCAGCAGTGGACCGGGACAAAACTACGAGCAGTACTTC.

The rearrangement joins TRBV15 to TRBJ1-5, with D unclear. Germline CDR1 is LNHNV and CDR2 is YYDKDF (reference sequence). This CDR3 has 16 amino acids. V lost 1 base and J 2 bases, leaving 12 bases between the germline ends. The CDR3 reads CATSRGAGRGNQPQHF. The CDR3 nucleotides are TGTGCCACCAGCAGAGGCGCGGGAAGGGGCAATCAGCCCCAGCATTTT.

This rearrangement joins TRBV30 to TRBJ2-5, with D unclear. The V gene's germline CDR1 is GTSNPN and CDR2 SVGIG (reference sequence). V was clipped by 2 bases and J by 5 bases, with 6 bases between them. The CDR3 is made up of 11 amino acids. The CDR3 DNA reads as TGTGCCTGGAGTTCGGAGGAGACCCAGTACTTC. Translating it yields CAWSSEETQYF.

CDR3 nucleotides: TGTGCCAGCAGGTCCCGGGACAGGGTATTTCAGCCCCAGCATTTT. Translated: CASRSRDRVFQPQHF. The chain has TRBV28 and TRBJ1-5; 9 bases line up with TRBD1. Unmatched junction bases numbered 9, after V lost 6 bases and J lost 6 bases. Germline CDR1 and CDR2: MDHEN and SYDVKM. This CDR3 is 15 amino acids long.

The rearrangement uses TRBV6-5 and TRBJ2-5; no clear D gene. Looked up from germline, CDR1 is MNHEY and CDR2 is SVGAGI. This CDR3 region has 11 residues. V dropped 6 bases and J dropped 5 bases, with 7 bases sitting between them. The CDR3 is CASRIRETQYF. As DNA, the CDR3 is TGTGCCAGCAGAATTCGGGAGACCCAGTACTTC.

DNA of the CDR3: TGTGCCACCGACGCGTACAGGGGGAACACTGAAGCTTTCTTT. Protein: CATDAYRGNTEAFF. The gene calls are TRBV5-4 and TRBJ1-1; 7 nucleotides agree with TRBD1. In germline, CDR1 is SGHNT, CDR2 YYREEE (reference sequence). Unmatched junction bases numbered 9, after V lost 9 bases and J lost 1 base. This CDR3 is 14 amino acids long.

This clone was observed a handful of times. The gene calls are TRBV19 and TRBJ2-4; 8 nucleotides match TRBD1. From germline, CDR1 is LNHDA and CDR2 SQIVND (reference sequence). CDR3 length equals 15 residues. Trimming took 3 bases from V and 2 from J; bases not matched to a gene: 3. The CDR3 loop reads CASSMQGAPKNIQYF. DNA for the CDR3: TGTGCCAGTAGTATGCAGGGGGCTCCCAAAAACATTCAGTACTTC.

The rearrangement links TRBV6-5 to TRBJ1-1, with D unclear. The CDR3 runs 11 residues. Germline values: CDR1 MNHEY, CDR2 SVGAGI. V lost 5 bases, J lost 1 base, and 2 bases lay in between. In DNA, the CDR3 is TGTGCCAGCAGTCGGAACACTGAAGCTTTCTTT. It translates to CASSRNTEAFF.